This T cell receptor beta chain was recorded in a study of blood T cell repertoires in COVID-19. J lost 8 bases, V lost 5 bases, and 5 bases had no gene match. This CDR3 is built from 13 residues. The germline CDR1 and CDR2 sequences are SEHNR and FQNEAQ (reference sequence). The age range of participants was 18 to 89 years, with residence in under 25 US areas. The sample holds many counts of this clone. Clones were read by immunoSEQ multiplex PCR, and TCRdb kept only the in-frame ones, dropping some. The table records about 200,000 clones, 80% to 90% of them present only once. The rearrangement uses TRBV7-9 and TRBJ2-2, with 7 positions matching TRBD2. The clonotype was recovered from a woman aged 40 to 50 with acute COVID-19. The specimen sequenced was PBMCs or T cells enriched from blood (not recorded which). This CDR3 is CASSLGLDGELFF. The CDR3 region has the DNA TGTGCCAGCAGCCTCGGACTAGATGGGGAGCTGTTTTTT.